This T cell receptor beta chain was captured in a study of early T cells in non-severe SARS-CoV-2 infection. Germline V lookup: CDR1 LGHDT, CDR2 YNNKEL (reference sequence). The CDR3 is 14 amino acids. Trimming cost V 4 bases and J 6 bases; bases outside gene matches: 9. TCRdb re-called the 5' RACE reads with MiXCR, one entry per CDR3 protein. This sample has roughly 70,000 distinct CDR3 sequences, with about 17% found just once. The chain uses TRBV3-1 and TRBJ2-7; 7 bases match TRBD1. The sample here was whole blood, taken at baseline. The sequence was collected from an adult who was a healthcare worker with PCR-confirmed SARS-CoV-2 infection or an uninfected control (not recorded which). The CDR3: CASSPQGVQVEQYF. DNA for the CDR3: TGTGCCAGCAGCCCCCAGGGGGTTCAGGTCGAGCAGTACTTC.